This T cell receptor (beta chain) was captured by sequencing in a study of neurological immune-mediated disorders. General study results and limits: Phylogenetically, 18 of 34 multiple sclerosis patients' repertoires fell into one related-CDR3 cluster, a possible signature.

Indicated time point: longitudinal time-point 1 (baseline). TCRdb analysed the 5' RACE reads with MiXCR anew, one entry per CDR3 protein. There are some 38,000 distinct CDR3 sequences in the sample; under 4% occur only once, and more than 7% lies in the top ten. There are many counts of this clonotype. Its cognate antigen is unknown. Material for sequencing was PBMCs. This TCR was sampled from an older woman with multiple sclerosis.

CDR3 in amino acids: CASSLRRVINTGELFF. The CDR3 nucleotides are TGCGCCAGCAGCTTGCGCCGGGTCATTAACACCGGGGAGCTGTTTTTT. V usage is TRBV5-1 and J usage is TRBJ2-2; D is undetermined. The CDR3 length is 16 residues. Trimming took 1 base from V and 2 from J, leaving 12 bases between them. Germline V gene data show CDR1 as SGHRS and CDR2 as YFSETQ.